The 25 T cell receptor beta chains given below trace back to one sample, sequenced in a study of blood T cell repertoires in COVID-19. Here immunoSEQ multiplex PCR was the method, and the copy in TCRdb shows in-frame clones only, minus some. The sample has about 270,000 clones, around 93% seen once. Source material: PBMCs or T cells enriched from blood (not recorded which). Receptors were obtained from a man aged 35 to 55 who had been exposed to COVID-19.

This clone was detected only a few times. The rearrangement uses TRBV25-1 and TRBJ2-5, with 9 bases fitting TRBD2. The V gene end was trimmed by 3 bases and the J gene end by 5 bases; junction bases not matched to a gene: 10. There are 16 residues in the CDR3. The V gene's germline CDR1 is MGHDK and CDR2 SYGVNS. The CDR3 sequence: CASSEIGLAFQETQYF. CDR3 nucleotide sequence: TGTGCCAGCAGTGAGATTGGACTAGCGTTCCAGGAGACCCAGTACTTC.

The J gene is TRBJ1-5, the V gene TRBV5-8, with D possibly being TRBD1 (5 bases). The CDR3 is 17 amino acids. Between the trimmed V and J ends, which lost 3 bases and 6 bases, there was a span of 22 bases. Germline V gene lookup returns CDR1 SGHTS and CDR2 YDEGEE. CDR3 nucleotide sequence: TGTGCCAGCAGCTCAACCCCTTGGGGCAGGGTAACTCAGCCCCAGCATTTT. Translation gives CASSSTPWGRVTQPQHF.

This clone was picked up a small number of times. CDR3 DNA sequence: TGTGCCAGCAGTCTACAGGACCAGATATTAGCCAAAAACATTCAGTACTTC. It yields the protein CASSLQDQILAKNIQYF. The V call is TRBV6-6, the J call TRBJ2-4, with a weak D call TRBD1 (5 bases). The CDR3 sequence is 17 residues long. Between the trimmed V and J ends, which lost 5 bases and 0 bases, there was a span of 17 bases. Germline V gene data show CDR1 as MNHNY and CDR2 as SVGAGI (reference sequence).

This chain joins TRBV29-1 and TRBJ1-5; D is unclear. Deletions cut 6 bases from V and 6 bases from J, with 15 bases between. CDR1 is SQVTM, CDR2 ANQGSEA, per germline. The CDR3 totals 13 residues. In DNA, the CDR3 is TGCAGCGTAGCAGACCACGGAGGTCAGCCCCAGCATTTT. Its protein is CSVADHGGQPQHF.

V gene TRBV28 combines with J gene TRBJ1-2, with a weak D call TRBD1 (6 bases). CDR1 is MDHEN, CDR2 SYDVKM, per germline. V was clipped by 4 bases and J by 6 bases, with 15 bases between them. The CDR3 loop spans 14 amino acids. CDR3 region: CASSSADRTNGYTF. The CDR3 DNA reads as TGTGCCAGCAGTTCCGCCGACAGGACGAATGGCTACACCTTC.

The chain recombines TRBV19 with TRBJ2-3; no clear D gene. The CDR3 length is 13 residues. Germline V gives CDR1 LNHDA, CDR2 SQIVND (reference sequence). V was pared by 4 bases and J by 2 bases, with 7 bases between. The DNA of the CDR3 is TGTGCCAGTAGTACCCAACACACAGATACGCAGTATTTT. Amino acids: CASSTQHTDTQYF.

V is TRBV6-5 and J is TRBJ2-1; 8 bases match TRBD2. Germline V gene data show CDR1 as MNHEY and CDR2 as SVGAGI. Trimming took 6 bases from V and 6 from J; bases not matched to a gene: 10. The CDR3 totals 15 residues. The CDR3 here is CASSLLAGSANEQFF. CDR3 sequence (DNA): TGTGCCAGCAGCCTTTTAGCGGGGTCCGCCAATGAGCAGTTCTTC.

The chain uses TRBV9 and TRBJ2-1; tentative D call: TRBD1 (6 bases). Between the trimmed V and J ends, which lost 3 bases and 0 bases, there was a span of 25 bases. The CDR3 length is 20 residues. Germline CDR1 SGDLS, CDR2 YYNGEE. CDR3 region: CASSARTDAKTRSSYNEQFF. For the CDR3, the DNA is TGTGCCAGCAGCGCTCGGACAGACGCAAAAACTAGGAGCTCCTACAATGAGCAGTTCTTC.

The chain has TRBV29-1 and TRBJ1-1; D unresolved. Trimming left V 5 bases short and J 1 base short, with 8 bases between. Germline values: CDR1 SQVTM, CDR2 ANQGSEA. The CDR3 is 12 amino acids. The chain's CDR3 is CSVSRANTEAFF. CDR3 bases: TGCAGCGTTAGCCGCGCGAACACTGAAGCTTTCTTT.

The chain has TRBV9 and TRBJ2-3, with D perhaps matching TRBD2 (6 bases). The germline gives CDR1 SGDLS, CDR2 YYNGEE. There are 16 residues in the CDR3. V was shortened by 3 bases and J by 0 bases, with 14 bases between the two germline ends. The CDR3 DNA is TGTGCCAGCAGCGCTAGGAGGGCTTCCAGCACAGATACGCAGTATTTT. This sequence encodes CASSARRASSTDTQYF.

The chain combines TRBV24-1 with TRBJ2-3; TRBD2 matches at 10 bases. Per germline, CDR1 KGHDR and CDR2 SFDVKD. V lost 4 bases and J lost 4; bases outside the gene matches: 10. The CDR3 runs 17 residues. CDR3 residues: CATSEGSGRAFADTQYF. DNA of the CDR3: TGTGCCACCAGTGAGGGCAGCGGGAGGGCTTTCGCAGATACGCAGTATTTT.

V gene TRBV29-1 combines with J gene TRBJ2-5; D might be TRBD2 (5 bases). Trimming stripped 5 bases from V and 0 bases from J, with 13 bases between. CDR3 length: 14 amino acids. Germline CDR1 reads SQVTM; CDR2 reads ANQGSEA. In DNA, the CDR3 is TGCAGCGTTCACCTTACTAGTAACCAAGAGACCCAGTACTTC. This gives the protein CSVHLTSNQETQYF.

This clone was detected only a few times. The chain joins TRBV10-1 to TRBJ2-7, with 8 bases identical to TRBD1. The CDR3 runs 13 residues. V lost 5 bases and J lost 3; bases outside the gene matches: 3. Germline V gene lookup returns CDR1 WNHNN and CDR2 SYGVQD (reference sequence). CDR3 sequence (DNA): TGCGCCAGCAGTACAGGACAGGGCTACGAGCAGTACTTC. Its protein product is CASSTGQGYEQYF.

This rearrangement joins TRBV10-3 to TRBJ2-7; D remains ambiguous. The CDR3 has 13 residues. The germline V gene encodes CDR1 ENHRY and CDR2 SYGVKD. Trimming left V 2 bases short and J 4 bases short, with 9 bases between. The CDR3, as DNA: TGTGCCATCAGTGAGAACGAGGTTTACGAGCAGTACTTC. Protein: CAISENEVYEQYF.

The chain uses TRBV5-1 and TRBJ2-2; 12 bases are a match to TRBD1. The CDR3 loop spans 16 amino acids. Germline V gives CDR1 SGHRS, CDR2 YFSETQ. The V segment lost 4 bases and the J segment 5 bases; nucleotides outside the gene matches: 6. The CDR3 DNA reads as TGCGCCAGCAGCAAGGGACAGGGGGCGCCGACCGGGGAGCTGTTTTTT. Translation: CASSKGQGAPTGELFF. The whole variable domain, filled in from reference TRBV5-1 and TRBJ2-2, reads KAGVTQTPRYLIKTRGQQVTLSCSPISGHRSVSWYQQTPGQGLQFLFEYFSETQRNKGNFPGRFSGRQFSNSRSEMNVSTLELGDSALYLCASSKGQGAPTGELFFGEGSRLTVL.

The rearrangement links TRBV9 to TRBJ2-5; 13 bases match TRBD2. In germline, CDR1 is SGDLS, CDR2 YYNGEE. The trim removed 3 bases at V and 6 bases at J, leaving 8 bases unmatched. This CDR3 region has 16 residues. For the CDR3, the DNA is TGTGCCAGCAGCGGGAGGACTAGCGGGAGTGAGCAGACCCAGTACTTC. Its protein is CASSGRTSGSEQTQYF.

This chain uses TRBV4-1 with TRBJ2-7, with TRBD2 matching over 8 bases. CDR3 length: 15 amino acids. From germline, CDR1 is MGHRA and CDR2 YSYEKL. V was clipped by 2 bases and J by 4 bases; unmatched bases: 7. The CDR3 region is CASSQPLAARYEQYF. Written as DNA, the CDR3 is TGCGCCAGCAGCCAACCACTAGCGGCACGGTACGAGCAGTACTTC.

This clone was observed a single time. The rearrangement links TRBV6-5 to TRBJ2-7; D may be TRBD1 (6 bases). V gave up 9 bases and J gave up 2 bases, with 17 bases separating them. The CDR3 has 14 residues. Germline loops: CDR1 MNHEY, CDR2 SVGAGI. CDR3 sequence: CASSLHRVTYEQYF. DNA for the CDR3: TGTGCCAGTAGTCTTCACAGGGTGACCTACGAGCAGTACTTC.

V is TRBV12-5 and J is TRBJ1-2, with D uncertain. Trimming took 0 bases from V and 7 from J, leaving 6 bases between them. CDR3 length equals 12 residues. Germline loops: CDR1 LGHNT, CDR2 FRNRAP. Here the CDR3 DNA reads TGTGCTAGTGGTTTGGTGGCAACTGGCTACACCTTC. Translated: CASGLVATGYTF.

This chain connects TRBV7-9 to TRBJ2-1, with D possibly TRBD2 on 6 matching bases. V lost 10 bases and J lost 0, with 16 bases in between. CDR3 size: 15 residues. Germline lookup yields CDR1 SEHNR and CDR2 FQNEAQ (reference sequence). CDR3 DNA: TGTGCCACTCGTGGGGGAGGTCGCTCCTACAATGAGCAGTTCTTC. This translates into CATRGGGRSYNEQFF. The full variable domain, rest sourced from reference TRBV7-9 and TRBJ2-1, is DTGVSQNPRHKITKRGQNVTFRCDPISEHNRLYWYRQTLGQGPEFLTYFQNEAQLEKSRLLSDRFSAERPKGSFSTLEIQRTEQGDSAMYLCATRGGGRSYNEQFFGPGTRLTVL.

The CDR3 reads CAWSPPGGAVYGYTF. As DNA, the CDR3 is TGTGCCTGGAGCCCCCCGGGAGGGGCCGTCTATGGCTACACCTTC. V is TRBV30 and J is TRBJ1-2, with D possibly being TRBD1 (5 bases). In germline, CDR1 is GTSNPN, CDR2 SVGIG (reference sequence). The CDR3 runs to 15 residues. V gave up 3 bases and J gave up 4 bases, with 18 bases separating them.

This chain uses TRBV27 with TRBJ2-7, with 7 bases identical to TRBD2. The germline gives CDR1 MNHEY, CDR2 SMNVEV (reference sequence). After removal of 4 bases from V and 3 bases from J, the junction contained 6 bases not matched to a gene. The CDR3 loop spans 14 amino acids. This CDR3 is CASSSRLAYYEQYF. The CDR3, as DNA: TGTGCCAGCAGTTCTCGACTAGCCTACTACGAGCAGTACTTC.

The chain employs TRBV28 and TRBJ1-5, with no clear D. Germline CDR1 and CDR2: MDHEN and SYDVKM. This CDR3 comprises 15 residues. The germline V and J ends were trimmed by 3 bases and 4 bases, with 13 bases remaining between them. As DNA, the CDR3 is TGTGCCAGCAGTTTCCCCAGTCTGGCTAATCAGCCCCAGCATTTT. As protein: CASSFPSLANQPQHF.

This chain connects TRBV28 to TRBJ1-1, with a possible D match to TRBD1 (6 bases). V was shortened by 5 bases and J by 4 bases, with 14 bases between the two germline ends. Germline CDR1 reads MDHEN; CDR2 reads SYDVKM. This CDR3 has 14 amino acids. In DNA, the CDR3 is TGTGCCAGCAGTGGGTACAGGGAAACCACTGAAGCTTTCTTT. It specifies CASSGYRETTEAFF.

The chain combines TRBV6-1 with TRBJ2-7; 10 bases are a match to TRBD2. Germline V gene data show CDR1 as MNHNS and CDR2 as SASEGT. Trimming cost V 3 bases and J 1 base; bases outside gene matches: 12. The CDR3 has 18 amino acids. This CDR3 is CASSDRLAGVSRSYEQYF. DNA for the CDR3: TGTGCCAGCAGTGACCGCCTAGCGGGAGTTTCCAGGTCCTACGAGCAGTACTTC.